This TCR beta chain was obtained from a study of identical twins. About this clonotype: The antigen is not known.

Study findings and constraints: Fewer insertions were carried by abundant cord blood beta clonotypes, but none was seen in memory repertoires.

Template switching, a step in the protocol, added a universal primer site, and cDNA carried unique molecular identifiers. TCRdb re-called the 5' RACE reads with MiXCR, one entry per CDR3 protein. The table lists some 790,000 distinct CDR3 sequences, approximately 18% of them singletons. Trimming pared 2 bases from V and 7 bases from J, leaving 14 bases between. The length of the CDR3 is 13 residues. Germline CDR1 reads DFQATT; CDR2 reads SNEGSKA (reference sequence). The same specimen was also included in a second study, on T cells expressing NK-cell markers. That work states: The authors derived TCR beta repertoires from sorted CD3+CD56+NKG2C+, CD3+CD56+NKG2C- and CD3+CD56-NKG2C+ T cells. What restricted sorting to alpha-beta TCR T cells in several experiments was an anti-gamma-delta TCR antibody.

The chain couples TRBV20-1 to TRBJ1-1; possible D gene TRBD1, 5 bases. This receptor was identified in a woman younger than 30 in good health. Material for sequencing was PBMCs. CDR3 sequence reads: CSARPAGTGEAFF. Written as DNA, the CDR3 is TGCAGTGCTAGACCCGCAGGGACCGGTGAAGCTTTCTTT.